This T cell receptor (beta chain) is drawn from a study of blood T cell repertoires in COVID-19. Study background: Specimens from acute and convalescent COVID-19 originated in the United States, Italy and Spain. The analysed material was cDNA or gDNA that came from T cells, B-cell-depleted T cells, or PBMCs.

Under the authors' procedure: Reference gene primer amplification yielded estimated nucleated cell counts. Profiled with immunoSEQ multiplex PCR; TCRdb holds only in-frame clones, not every one. V, J and clone size are those of that table, while D and trimming were read from the DNA. The table lists 150,000 to 200,000 clones, less than 85% of them singletons. The sequence was collected from an elderly woman with acute or convalescent COVID-19. The sample was peripheral blood.

In DNA, the CDR3 is TGTGCCAGCAGCCAGGGACAACCTGAACGAGGTGAAGCTTTCTTT. Translated: CASSQGQPERGEAFF. The rearrangement joins TRBV28 to TRBJ1-1, with a possible D match to TRBD1 (6 bases). V shed 6 bases and J shed 7 bases, with 21 bases lying between them. This CDR3 is built from 15 residues. Germline CDR1 and CDR2: MDHEN and SYDVKM.